Below, one TCR beta chain is given with its context. This record comes from a study of blood T cell repertoires in COVID-19. Turning to the study itself: Samples representing acute and convalescent COVID-19 were sourced from the United States, Italy and Spain. The cDNA or gDNA used as material had been derived from T cells, B-cell-depleted T cells, or PBMCs.

Germline CDR1 reads LNHDA; CDR2 reads SQIVND (reference sequence). Trimming cost V 1 base and J 7 bases, with 7 bases left between them. CDR3 size: 12 residues. The authors' processing: Amplification from reference gene primers served as the basis for estimated nucleated cell counts. The method was immunoSEQ multiplex PCR; TCRdb's version includes in-frame clones alone and lacks a portion of them. The D gene and trimming were derived from the DNA, and the V and J assignments and clone size from that table. The repertoire holds about 200,000 clones, with around nine tenths as singletons. The source of this sequence is a man aged 55-75 years with acute or convalescent COVID-19. Sequencing was done on a sample of peripheral blood. V usage is TRBV19 and J usage is TRBJ1-2; TRBD1 is a possible D gene (5 bases). CDR3 nucleotide sequence: TGTGCCAGTAGTATAGGGACACTTGGCTACACCTTC. This gives the protein CASSIGTLGYTF.